A single sample is the source of the 23 T cell receptor beta chains below, sequenced in a study of shared clonotypes between healthy human individuals. Libraries were prepared by immunoSEQ multiplex PCR; TCRdb keeps only in-frame clonotypes and omits some of them. The table includes some 680,000 clones, around 73% detected once. Input material: memory CD4+ T cells sorted from blood. Subset denoted: CD45RA-negative fraction. All receptors derive from a woman aged 25-40 years in good health.

This chain uses TRBV9 with TRBJ2-5, with D possibly TRBD2 on 6 matching bases. From germline, CDR1 is SGDLS and CDR2 YYNGEE. The CDR3 is 17 amino acids. V was pared by 0 bases and J by 4 bases, with 19 bases between. The CDR3: CASSVAPRWGGIETQYF. CDR3 nucleotides: TGTGCCAGCAGCGTAGCTCCCCGGTGGGGCGGGATAGAGACCCAGTACTTC.

This clone was picked up a small number of times. The V gene is TRBV5-6, the J gene TRBJ1-2; the D gene is possibly TRBD1 (6 bases). V dropped 4 bases and J dropped 7 bases, with 14 bases sitting between them. There are 13 residues in the CDR3. Germline loops: CDR1 SGHDT, CDR2 YYEEEE. The CDR3: CASSPSGTIGYTF. CDR3 DNA: TGTGCCAGCAGCCCCTCCGGGACAATTGGCTACACCTTC. The variable domain in full, completed from reference TRBV5-6 and TRBJ1-2, reads DAGVTQSPTHLIKTRGQQVTLRCSPKSGHDTVSWYQQALGQGPQFIFQYYEEEERQRGNFPDRFSGHQFPNYSSELNVNALLLGDSALYLCASSPSGTIGYTFGSGTRLTVV.

The chain joins TRBV30 to TRBJ1-1; D unresolved. The CDR3 is 12 residues long. The ends were cut back, 5 bases at V and 5 bases at J, with 12 bases in the middle. The germline V gene encodes CDR1 GTSNPN and CDR2 SVGIG (reference sequence). CDR3 DNA: TGTGCCTGGTCCGTGGGGATAACTGAAGCTTTCTTT. Residues: CAWSVGITEAFF.

The chain has TRBV7-9 and TRBJ2-1; no reliable D call. This CDR3 has 12 residues. The germline V and J ends were trimmed by 1 base and 12 bases, with 10 bases remaining between them. Germline CDR1 SEHNR, CDR2 FQNEAQ (reference sequence). DNA of the CDR3: TGTGCCAGCAGCTTAGAGGTGGGCTGGCAGTTCTTC. Amino acid sequence: CASSLEVGWQFF. Together with reference TRBV7-9 and TRBJ2-1, the CDR3 gives the full variable domain: DTGVSQNPRHKITKRGQNVTFRCDPISEHNRLYWYRQTLGQGPEFLTYFQNEAQLEKSRLLSDRFSAERPKGSFSTLEIQRTEQGDSAMYLCASSLEVGWQFFGPGTRLTVL.

The chain combines TRBV19 with TRBJ1-3, with unresolved D. This CDR3 comprises 14 residues. CDR1 LNHDA and CDR2 SQIVND come from the germline V gene (reference sequence). V lost 5 bases and J 1 base, leaving 9 bases between the germline ends. The CDR3 loop reads CASSPGHSGNTIYF. For the CDR3, the DNA is TGTGCCAGTAGTCCGGGCCATTCTGGAAACACCATATATTTT.

This clone was counted a single time. The chain is built from TRBV10-1 and TRBJ2-7; tentative D call: TRBD2 (5 bases). The CDR3 is 13 residues long. Per the germline V gene, CDR1 is WNHNN and CDR2 is SYGVQD (reference sequence). V dropped 0 bases and J dropped 5 bases, with 8 bases sitting between them. In DNA form, the CDR3 reads TGCGCCAGCAGTGAGTCGCAAGCGGACGAGCAGTACTTC. It is translated as CASSESQADEQYF.

The chain employs TRBV5-1 and TRBJ2-7; TRBD2 aligns across 14 bases. With 4 bases clipped from V and 3 bases from J, the junction kept 9 bases outside the gene matches. The CDR3 has 17 residues. Germline CDR1 SGHRS, CDR2 YFSETQ. The CDR3 is CASSPAGTSGRFYEQYF. CDR3 sequence (DNA): TGCGCCAGCAGCCCTGCAGGGACTAGCGGGAGATTCTACGAGCAGTACTTC. Drawing the rest from reference TRBV5-1 and TRBJ2-7, the complete variable domain is KAGVTQTPRYLIKTRGQQVTLSCSPISGHRSVSWYQQTPGQGLQFLFEYFSETQRNKGNFPGRFSGRQFSNSRSEMNVSTLELGDSALYLCASSPAGTSGRFYEQYFGPGTRLTVT.

The chain uses TRBV10-2 and TRBJ1-2, with D tentatively TRBD1 (5 bases). Germline loops: CDR1 WSHSY, CDR2 SAAADI. Deletions cut 3 bases from V and 2 bases from J, with 13 bases between. The length of the CDR3 is 15 residues. The chain's CDR3 is CASSDPGQANYGYTF. The CDR3 nucleotides are TGCGCCAGCAGTGACCCGGGGCAGGCAAACTATGGCTACACCTTC.

The chain carries TRBV7-2 and TRBJ2-3; 10 bases agree with TRBD2. Germline CDR1 and CDR2: SGHTA and FQGNSA. This CDR3 has 19 residues. J gave up 2 bases and V 2 bases, and 13 bases lay outside the gene matches. CDR3 sequence: CASSLMALRLAGDTDTQYF. The CDR3 DNA reads TGTGCCAGCAGCTTAATGGCCTTAAGGCTAGCGGGAGACACAGATACGCAGTATTTT.

The V gene is TRBV5-6, the J gene TRBJ1-4; 7 nucleotides match TRBD1. This CDR3 comprises 16 residues. The J segment lost 7 bases and the V segment lost 4 bases, leaving 13 bases of the junction unmatched. Germline CDR1 and CDR2: SGHDT and YYEEEE. The CDR3, as DNA: TGTGCCAGCAGCCGCAGACAGGGATGGTTTTCTGAAAAACTGTTTTTT. Protein sequence: CASSRRQGWFSEKLFF.

In this sample, this clone turned up a few times. Other nucleotide sequences from this sample produce the same CDR3. The chain couples TRBV5-4 to TRBJ2-5, with D uncertain. CDR1 and CDR2 from the germline V gene are SGHNT and YYREEE (reference sequence). V dropped 1 base and J dropped 5 bases, with 9 bases sitting between them. CDR3 length equals 13 residues. CDR3 residues: CASSLQGSETQYF. In DNA form, the CDR3 reads TGTGCCAGCAGCTTGCAAGGGTCCGAGACCCAGTACTTC.

V is TRBV11-2 and J is TRBJ2-5, with 10 bases that match TRBD2. Trimming removed 3 bases from V and 6 bases from J; junction bases left unmatched: 7. Germline CDR1 is SGHAT and CDR2 is FQNNGV. The CDR3 sequence is 15 residues long. The CDR3 nucleotides read TGTGCCAGCAGCTTCATAGCGGGAGGAGGAAAGACCCAGTACTTC. Translating it yields CASSFIAGGGKTQYF.

This clone was picked up a small number of times. The genes are TRBV29-1 and TRBJ1-1; a possible D gene is TRBD1 (5 bases). The CDR3 length is 13 residues. Germline V gene data show CDR1 as SQVTM and CDR2 as ANQGSEA. V gave up 4 bases and J gave up 1 base, with 10 bases separating them. The CDR3 spells CSVVDQGNTEAFF. The CDR3 DNA follows: TGCAGCGTTGTGGATCAGGGGAACACTGAAGCTTTCTTT.

V gene TRBV11-2 combines with J gene TRBJ2-2; D call uncertain. V was pared by 1 base and J by 5 bases, with 14 bases between. The germline V gene has CDR1 SGHAT and CDR2 FQNNGV. This CDR3 has 16 residues. The CDR3 protein is CASSLGADRITGELFF. CDR3 sequence (DNA): TGTGCCAGCAGCTTAGGGGCAGATCGGATAACCGGGGAGCTGTTTTTT.

Notes on this clone: This may be a read error, as it is one base from a much larger clone. This rearrangement joins TRBV5-8 to TRBJ2-3; D gene unclear. Germline loops: CDR1 SGHTS, CDR2 YDEGEE. This CDR3 is 13 amino acids long. V lost 0 bases and J lost 1, with 3 bases in between. CDR3 sequence: CASSLGGTDTQYF. DNA for the CDR3: TGTGCCAGCAGCTTGGGGGGCACAGATACGCAGTATTTT. The complete variable domain, with remaining parts taken from reference TRBV5-8 and TRBJ2-3, reads EAGVTQSPTHLIKTRGQQATLRCSPISGHTSVYWYQQALGLGLQFLLWYDEGEERNRGNFPPRFSGRQFPNYSSELNVNALELEDSALYLCASSLGGTDTQYFGPGTRLTVL.

The chain combines TRBV6-6 with TRBJ2-3; D might be TRBD2 (5 bases). This CDR3 spans 15 amino acids. The germline CDR1 and CDR2 sequences are MNHNY and SVGAGI (reference sequence). The V end was cut by 0 bases, the J end by 2 bases, with 9 bases between. The DNA of the CDR3 is TGTGCCAGCAGTTACTCAGGGAGAGACACAGATACGCAGTATTTT. The encoded protein is CASSYSGRDTDTQYF.

The V and J genes are TRBV7-2 and TRBJ2-2; no definite D call. Germline lookup yields CDR1 SGHTA and CDR2 FQGNSA. The CDR3 extends over 14 amino acids. Trimming pared 7 bases from V and 3 bases from J, leaving 12 bases between. CDR3 region: CASNPAQDTGELFF. CDR3 DNA: TGTGCCAGCAACCCCGCCCAGGACACCGGGGAGCTGTTTTTT.

The rearrangement uses TRBV18 and TRBJ1-2; D unresolved. In germline, CDR1 is KGHSH, CDR2 LQKENI. This CDR3 comprises 18 residues. Trimming removed 3 bases at V and 0 bases at J, with 20 bases between. The chain's CDR3 is CASSPEPRTGKSNYGYTF. The CDR3 region has the DNA TGTGCCAGCTCACCCGAACCCAGGACGGGGAAGTCTAACTATGGCTACACCTTC.

This chain links TRBV6-1 with TRBJ1-3; the D is unclear. Germline V gene sequence: CDR1 MNHNS, CDR2 SASEGT. The CDR3 is made up of 14 amino acids. V lost 7 bases and J lost 0, with 10 bases in between. The CDR3 sequence is CASIKVDSGNTIYF. The CDR3 DNA sequence: TGTGCCAGCATCAAGGTAGACTCTGGAAACACCATATATTTT.

The J gene is TRBJ2-7, the V gene TRBV6-1; 9 nucleotides align to TRBD1. V lost 3 bases to trimming and J lost 1 base; unmatched junction nucleotides: 1. This CDR3 has 14 amino acids. Germline CDR1 MNHNS, CDR2 SASEGT. The CDR3 DNA follows: TGTGCCAGCAGTGACGGACAGGGGTCCTACGAGCAGTACTTC. This sequence encodes CASSDGQGSYEQYF.

This sequence joins TRBV11-2 and TRBJ2-3; 14 bases map to TRBD2. V lost 4 bases and J lost 0; bases outside the gene matches: 3. Per germline, CDR1 SGHAT and CDR2 FQNNGV. The CDR3 runs 17 residues. The CDR3 protein is CASSYGLAGGSTDTQYF. The CDR3 DNA sequence: TGTGCCAGCAGCTACGGACTAGCGGGGGGTAGCACAGATACGCAGTATTTT. The variable domain in full, with the rest retrieved from reference TRBV11-2 and TRBJ2-3, is EAGVAQSPRYKIIEKRQSVAFWCNPISGHATLYWYQQILGQGPKLLIQFQNNGVVDDSQLPKDRFSAERLKGVDSTLKIQPAKLEDSAVYLCASSYGLAGGSTDTQYFGPGTRLTVL.

J is TRBJ1-2 and V is TRBV5-6, with 7 positions matching TRBD1. The CDR3 runs to 13 residues. Germline CDR1 is SGHDT and CDR2 is YYEEEE. V dropped 1 base and J dropped 12; count of bases not matched to a gene: 9. The CDR3 region is CASSLLQGEGDTF. CDR3 coding DNA: TGTGCCAGCAGCTTGTTGCAGGGGGAGGGTGACACCTTC.

The chain has TRBV13 and TRBJ2-1; the match to TRBD1 covers 8 bases. Germline CDR1 and CDR2: PRHDT and FYEKMQ (reference sequence). The CDR3 totals 15 residues. The V and J ends lost 3 bases and 8 bases, in that order; junction bases with no gene match: 9. CDR3 in DNA: TGTGCCAGCAGCTTTCGAGTCAGGGGGCTGGATGAGCAGTTCTTC. This gives the protein CASSFRVRGLDEQFF.